This record looks at one T cell receptor (beta chain) sequence and its context. Its specificity is not known. The record originates from a study of T cell clonotyping in hematopoietic cell transplantation. Broader study findings: Few recipient clonotypes overlapped donors; over 97% were de novo at given depth.

The germline V gene encodes CDR1 SGHVT and CDR2 SQSDAQ. The CDR3 consists of 18 residues. V lost 1 base to trimming and J lost 1 base, with 17 bases between them. Using immunoSEQ multiplex PCR, the repertoire was profiled, and TCRdb retains in-frame clones only, with some absent. Among 9,000 to 13,000 clones listed, approximately 88% were seen once. This chain joins TRBV7-4 and TRBJ1-5; possibly TRBD1 for D (6 bases). The TCR was taken from a male patient aged 55 to 70 who had an allogeneic stem cell transplant from an unrelated donor, so the T cells may come from the graft donor. Some clones in this sample may be carry-over from other donors' samples. The sequencing used PBMCs, collected 180 days after allogeneic stem cell transplant. The CDR3 sequence: CASSLGGGGTRSNQPQHF. Written as DNA, the CDR3 is TGTGCCAGCAGCTTAGGGGGTGGGGGGACACGAAGCAATCAGCCCCAGCATTTT.